The source of this TCR beta chain is a study of T cells in Graves' hyperthyroidism and ophthalmopathy. Study summary: At the time of initial diagnosis and before any treatment, peripheral blood was collected.

RNA transcripts were the template for amplifying TCR beta CDR3 regions. In the first-round RT-PCR of the TCR CDR3, the HTBI primer set was used. From the multiplex PCR reads, TCRdb called clonotypes with MiXCR, one entry per CDR3 protein. The sample carries a few hundred thousand distinct CDR3 sequences, roughly a sixth recorded once. The study excluded patients with uncontrolled infection, other autoimmune disease, pregnancy or lactation. Study-level results: Blood also carried most thyroid clonotypes expanded above 0.001. Stable hyperthyroidism was separated from ophthalmopathy by a model based on 13 V-J features.

V was cut by 5 bases and J by 2 bases, with 14 bases left in between. Germline values: CDR1 MDHEN, CDR2 SYDVKM. This CDR3 is built from 15 residues. This clonotype came up many times. The antigen is unknown. The sequencing sample was made of blood. The clonotype originates from a woman in her forties or fifties with Graves' hyperthyroidism. This rearrangement joins TRBV28 to TRBJ2-3, with D possibly matching TRBD2 (6 bases). CDR3 DNA sequence: TGTGCCAGCAGTCTTGCGGGCGGGACCACAGATACGCAGTATTTT. Translation gives CASSLAGGTTDTQYF.